The clone carrying this T cell receptor beta chain was observed a few times. The CDR3 loop spans 16 amino acids. The V gene lost 2 bases and the J gene lost 2 bases, with 13 bases spanning the gap. The data are from a study of T cell repertoires in cytomegalovirus infection. Study overall: It was the public TCR beta signatures that indicated both CMV infection and matching HLA type.

TCRdb independently ran MiXCR on the reads; one entry per CDR3 protein. The sample comprises about 490,000 distinct CDR3 sequences, about 11% of which are singletons, and 10% rests with the top ten. What was sequenced was PBMCs. The receptor's source is a human donor in good health (CMV status not recorded). Some clones in this sample may be carry-over from other donors' samples. This sequence joins TRBV12-3 or TRBV12-4 and TRBJ1-3, with D unclear. This CDR3 is CASSLLKWRAGNTIYF. The CDR3 DNA follows: TGTGCCAGCAGTTTACTTAAGTGGAGAGCTGGAAACACCATATATTTT.